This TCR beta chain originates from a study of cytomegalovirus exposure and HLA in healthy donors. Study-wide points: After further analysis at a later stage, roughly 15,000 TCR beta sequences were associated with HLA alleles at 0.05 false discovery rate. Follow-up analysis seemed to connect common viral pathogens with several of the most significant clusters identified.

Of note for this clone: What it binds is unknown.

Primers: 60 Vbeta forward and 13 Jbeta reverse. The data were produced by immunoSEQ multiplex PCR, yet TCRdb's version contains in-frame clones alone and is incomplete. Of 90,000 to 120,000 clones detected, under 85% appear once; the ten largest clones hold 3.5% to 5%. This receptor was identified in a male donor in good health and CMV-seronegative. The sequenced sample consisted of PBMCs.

CDR3 region: CASNPGTEKRYTF. The CDR3 nucleotides read TGTGCCAGTAACCCTGGGACAGAGAAACGCTACACCTTC. The chain has TRBV6-6 and TRBJ1-2; 7 bases fit TRBD1. V lost 9 bases and J lost 9; bases outside the gene matches: 13. The CDR3 is 13 residues long. Germline V lookup: CDR1 MNHNY, CDR2 SVGAGI (reference sequence).